Presented here are 16 T cell receptor beta chains from one specimen sequenced in a study of Ad26.COV2.S vaccination and SARS-CoV-2 variants. Stated treatment: around 19 received Ad26.COV2.S at low or high dose, single or two shots; roughly five received placebo; per-sample allocation not given. Specimen acquisition occurred on day 63 following the initial vaccine or placebo injection. Profiled with immunoSEQ multiplex PCR; TCRdb holds only in-frame clones, not every one. The table shows about 680,000 clones, with more than 80% occurring only once. The material sequenced was peripheral blood, taken in a trial of Ad26.COV2.S vaccine versus placebo. The receptors stem from a person aged 18 to 65 who received the Ad26.COV2.S COVID-19 vaccine or a placebo.

This clone was counted once. The chain is built from TRBV27 and TRBJ2-1; 9 bases line up with TRBD1. CDR3 length equals 16 residues. Germline values: CDR1 MNHEY, CDR2 SMNVEV (reference sequence). With 4 bases clipped from V and 8 bases from J, the junction kept 12 bases outside the gene matches. CDR3 residues: CASSSSGTGPWDEQFF. CDR3 nucleotides: TGTGCCAGCAGTTCCTCCGGGACAGGGCCCTGGGATGAGCAGTTCTTC.

This sequence joins TRBV5-1 and TRBJ2-5; D is perhaps TRBD2 (7 bases). The V gene lost 4 bases and the J gene lost 1 base, with 17 bases spanning the gap. The CDR3 runs to 16 residues. Germline CDR1 reads SGHRS; CDR2 reads YFSETQ. The CDR3 nucleotides read TGCGCCAGCAGCCTACTTTTGCGGGGGCCCCAAGAGACCCAGTACTTC. Its protein product is CASSLLLRGPQETQYF.

This clone was found once. V is TRBV12-3 or TRBV12-4 and J is TRBJ2-7; D remains ambiguous. Between the trimmed V and J ends, which lost 6 bases and 4 bases, there was a span of 10 bases. The CDR3 covers 12 residues. The CDR3 DNA reads as TGTGCCAGCAGCCACGCTGGGTACGAGCAGTACTTC. Its translation is CASSHAGYEQYF.

V usage is TRBV4-3 and J usage is TRBJ2-1; either TRBD1 or TRBD2 may supply D (6 bases each). Looked up from germline, CDR1 is LGHNA and CDR2 is YSLEER. This CDR3 has 16 amino acids. Trimming took 4 bases from V and 7 from J, leaving 20 bases between them. CDR3 DNA sequence: TGCGCCAGCAGCCCCCGGGGGCAGGGGTCTTGGAATGAGCAGTTCTTC. Its translation is CASSPRGQGSWNEQFF.

This chain uses TRBV7-2 with TRBJ2-7; 7 bases align to TRBD2. V was pared by 2 bases and J by 6 bases, with 4 bases of the junction left unmatched. The CDR3 is 13 residues long. CDR1 is SGHTA, CDR2 FQGNSA, per germline. CDR3 region: CASSLQRGSEQYF. The CDR3 DNA reads TGTGCCAGCAGCTTACAGCGGGGAAGCGAGCAGTACTTC.

This chain joins TRBV2 and TRBJ1-5; maybe TRBD1 (5 bases). CDR1 SNHLY and CDR2 FYNNEI come from the germline V gene. The CDR3 length is 19 residues. The V gene lost 2 bases and the J gene lost 0 bases, with 20 bases spanning the gap. CDR3 protein: CASSETPVGTGYSNQPQHF. For the CDR3, the DNA is TGTGCCAGCAGTGAAACCCCCGTTGGGACCGGATATAGCAATCAGCCCCAGCATTTT.

This sequence joins TRBV7-8 and TRBJ2-1; either TRBD1 or TRBD2 may supply D (5 bases each). CDR3 length: 16 amino acids. V was clipped by 5 bases and J by 0 bases, with 14 bases between them. Germline assignment: CDR1 SGHVS and CDR2 FQNEAQ. The CDR3 region has the DNA TGTGCCAGCAGCACCCGGGGCAGCCACTCCTACAATGAGCAGTTCTTC. Residues: CASSTRGSHSYNEQFF. Based on the CDR3 plus reference TRBV7-8 and TRBJ2-1, the full variable domain is GAGVSQSPRYKVAKRGQDVALRCDPISGHVSLFWYQQALGQGPEFLTYFQNEAQLDKSGLPSDRFFAERPEGSVSTLKIQRTQQEDSAVYLCASSTRGSHSYNEQFFGPGTRLTVL.

This chain uses TRBV6-5 with TRBJ2-7; 7 bases agree with TRBD2. The germline CDR1 and CDR2 sequences are MNHEY and SVGAGI. The CDR3 sequence is 15 residues long. Trimming took 0 bases from V and 3 from J; bases not matched to a gene: 5. CDR3 nucleotide sequence: TGTGCCAGCAGTTACTCTGGGGCGGGGGTCTACGAGCAGTACTTC. Protein sequence: CASSYSGAGVYEQYF.

The genes are TRBV19 and TRBJ2-3; D not certain. Germline assignment: CDR1 LNHDA and CDR2 SQIVND (reference sequence). The CDR3 length is 14 residues. The germline V and J ends were trimmed by 7 bases and 0 bases, with 11 bases remaining between them. The CDR3 nucleotides are TGTGCCAGTAAAACAGCCTCTAGCACAGATACGCAGTATTTT. It specifies CASKTASSTDTQYF.

This clone was seen once. The chain is built from TRBV12-3 or TRBV12-4 and TRBJ1-4; possibly TRBD1 for D (5 bases). V lost 4 bases and J lost 4, with 7 bases in between. The CDR3 extends over 13 amino acids. This chain's CDR3 is CASSWGDNEKLFF. The DNA of the CDR3 is TGTGCCAGCAGTTGGGGGGATAATGAAAAACTGTTTTTT.

The gene calls are TRBV5-4 and TRBJ1-1, with TRBD1 identical over 10 bases. This CDR3 contains 16 residues. The ends lost 3 bases at V and 4 bases at J; junction bases unmatched: 9. The germline gives CDR1 SGHNT, CDR2 YYREEE (reference sequence). The CDR3 bases are TGTGCCAGCAGCTATCCCGGGACAGGGGAGGGCACTGAAGCTTTCTTT. Its translation: CASSYPGTGEGTEAFF.

The chain couples TRBV18 to TRBJ1-1; D is uncertain. Germline lookup yields CDR1 KGHSH and CDR2 LQKENI. The CDR3 spans 14 residues. The V and J ends lost 6 bases and 7 bases respectively, with 18 bases between them. The CDR3 loop is CASSPNSLGFEAFF. Written as DNA, the CDR3 is TGTGCCAGCTCCCCCAACTCTCTGGGCTTTGAAGCTTTCTTT.

The V gene is TRBV7-8, the J gene TRBJ2-4, with 10 bases that match TRBD2. The CDR3 is 17 amino acids. CDR1 and CDR2 (germline): SGHVS, FQNEAQ. V lost 3 bases, J lost 0 bases, and 5 bases stayed unmatched. The chain's CDR3 is CASSFLAGDIAKNIQYF. The CDR3 DNA reads as TGTGCCAGCAGCTTCCTAGCGGGGGATATAGCCAAAAACATTCAGTACTTC.

This clone showed up just once. The chain employs TRBV6-6 and TRBJ2-1; unclear D gene. Germline lookup yields CDR1 MNHNY and CDR2 SVGAGI (reference sequence). V lost 6 bases to trimming and J lost 6 bases, with 15 bases between them. This CDR3 spans 14 amino acids. CDR3 sequence reads: CASSQHHLSNEQFF. DNA for the CDR3: TGTGCCAGCAGCCAACATCATCTCAGCAATGAGCAGTTCTTC.

The chain links TRBV7-3 to TRBJ2-3, with D possibly being TRBD1 (6 bases). CDR1 and CDR2 (germline): SGHTA, FQGTGA. This CDR3 comprises 15 residues. The ends were cut back, 1 base at V and 1 base at J, with 9 bases in the middle. CDR3 nucleotides: TGTGCCAGCAGCTTAAGGGGGCCGGGCACAGATACGCAGTATTTT. Translation: CASSLRGPGTDTQYF.

In its sample, this clone was seen a few times. This chain connects TRBV27 to TRBJ2-7, with unresolved D. The CDR3 loop spans 13 amino acids. CDR1 is MNHEY and CDR2 is SMNVEV in the germline V gene (reference sequence). Trimming took 3 bases from V and 4 from J, leaving 10 bases between them. Here the CDR3 reads CASSFGAPYEQYF. DNA of the CDR3: TGTGCCAGCAGTTTCGGCGCGCCGTACGAGCAGTACTTC.